The clone carrying this T cell receptor beta chain turned up a few times. Primers used in a second PCR of about 7 to 12 cycles were a sample-barcoded 5' primer and a J-beta primer mix. Each CDR3 protein is one row after TCRdb ran MiXCR on the 5' RACE reads. The profile shows under 700,000 distinct CDR3 sequences, 24% of them singletons. The entry originates in a study of blood T cells in healthy people across ages. V gave up 3 bases and J gave up 9 bases; unmatched junction bases: 12. Looked up from germline, CDR1 is SGDLS and CDR2 is YYNGEE. The CDR3 runs 14 residues. These data are also associated with another study on T cells of mothers and their children.

The J gene is TRBJ2-7, the V gene TRBV9; TRBD2 agrees at 7 bases. The sequenced material came from blood. The sequence came from a boy aged 5-17 years in good health. The CDR3 DNA reads as TGTGCCAGCAGCGATGGGGGGAGGGCCTCCGGGCAGTACTTC. Translating gives CASSDGGRASGQYF.